This T cell receptor beta chain came from a study of blood T cell repertoires in COVID-19. This CDR3 contains 14 residues. Losses at the gene ends were 4 bases for V and 4 bases for J; bases not matched to a gene: 5. The germline V gene has CDR1 KGHSY and CDR2 FQNENV. The repertoire was sequenced with immunoSEQ multiplex PCR; TCRdb's copy has only in-frame clones and lacks some. In the table there are some 530,000 clones, around nine tenths of which are singletons. This sequence was found in a woman aged 60 to 75 who had recovered from COVID-19. Sequenced material: PBMCs or T cells enriched from blood (not recorded which). The chain joins TRBV16 to TRBJ1-2; 8 bases are a match to TRBD1. In nucleotides, the CDR3 is TGTGCCAGCAGCCTCGACAGGGGCCGCTATGGCTACACCTTC. Residues: CASSLDRGRYGYTF.